This T cell receptor beta chain was captured by sequencing in a study of OX40 agonist ivuxolimab in advanced cancers. Regarding the complete study: Ivuxolimab was an agonistic, fully human IgG2 monoclonal antibody directed against OX40 (CD134), a costimulatory receptor. Partial responses occurred in three dose-escalation patients, of whom one had hepatocellular carcinoma and two had cutaneous melanoma. Intravenous ivuxolimab was administered to patients every 2 weeks at six dose levels: 0.01, 0.1, 0.3, 1.5, 3 and 10 mg/kg. The paper describes the monotherapy dose-escalation part (N ≈ 52 patients) of the phase I trial of ivuxolimab. Prior anti-PD-1, anti-PD-L1 or anti-CTLA-4 therapy was permitted, and 40% of dose-escalation patients had received checkpoint inhibitors. Of the roughly 52 dose-escalation patients, hepatocellular carcinoma was present in roughly 19, melanoma in about 15, renal cell carcinoma in 9 and head and neck cancer in 9. The dose-escalation cohort was almost 85% male with a mean age of about 54 years, ranging from roughly 23 to 79. The purpose of peripheral TCRbeta sequencing was to test whether ivuxolimab changed TCR sequence diversity and led to clonal T-cell expansion. Beyond this particular receptor, the publication reports: The antigen specificity of the peripheral T cells that underwent clonal expansion was not determined. Clonal expansion of both CD4+ and CD8+ blood T cells was observed from baseline to week 6 at doses 0.1 to 3.0 mg/kg. On average, CD8+ T cells showed more expanded clones than CD4+ T cells after ivuxolimab. In partial responders in the 0.1-3.0 mg/kg groups, normalized peripheral clonal expansion was found to be among the lowest, especially among CD8+ T cells. Low levels of normalized T-cell clonal expansion were also shown by some nonresponding patients.

For sequencing of the TCRbeta CDR3 region, genomic DNA was extracted from the sorted cells. The immunoSEQ Assay was used to sequence the TCRbeta CDR3 regions. This is the immuneACCESS table as TCRdb keeps it, with only in-frame sequences that have V and J called. A part of the clones is gone; compared with another copy, unresolved V genes explain less than half, and the rest is unexplained. The sample includes 70,000 to 85,000 clones, with 85% to 95% observed a single time. The top ten constitute approximately 4.8% of the sample. This clone appeared once. This receptor's antigen is unknown. No clone much larger than this one lies a single base away; base qualities are absent. Cut back by 2 bases and 4 bases, the V and J ends lie 9 bases apart. Via the germline V gene (reference sequence), CDR1 is SGHNT and CDR2 YYREEE. The CDR3 numbers 14 residues from cysteine through phenylalanine. Of the read, only the CDR3 DNA is kept; its 42 bases are in frame from base 1.

The trial excluded patients who had a history of autoimmune disease or who were on systemic immunosuppression. Peripheral blood for TCR sequencing was collected from all dose cohorts at baseline, on cycle 4 day 1, and on cycle 7 day 1. Samples came from an open-label, multicenter, first-in-human phase I dose-escalation trial of ivuxolimab. Adults with locally advanced or metastatic head and neck squamous cell, hepatocellular, melanoma or renal cell carcinoma were enrolled in the trial. Before TCR sequencing, CD4+ and CD8+ T cells were separately sorted from peripheral blood. This chain joins TRBV5-4 to TRBJ1-4; the D gene remains uncertain. The TCR originated in an adult with an advanced solid tumor such as melanoma, head and neck, liver or kidney cancer. Sequenced material: CD4+ or CD8+ T cells sorted from blood, taken in a trial of the OX40 agonist ivuxolimab. The DNA is TGTGCCAGCAGCTTCAAACAGAGTAATGAAAAACTGTTTTTT. Its translation is CASSFKQSNEKLFF.